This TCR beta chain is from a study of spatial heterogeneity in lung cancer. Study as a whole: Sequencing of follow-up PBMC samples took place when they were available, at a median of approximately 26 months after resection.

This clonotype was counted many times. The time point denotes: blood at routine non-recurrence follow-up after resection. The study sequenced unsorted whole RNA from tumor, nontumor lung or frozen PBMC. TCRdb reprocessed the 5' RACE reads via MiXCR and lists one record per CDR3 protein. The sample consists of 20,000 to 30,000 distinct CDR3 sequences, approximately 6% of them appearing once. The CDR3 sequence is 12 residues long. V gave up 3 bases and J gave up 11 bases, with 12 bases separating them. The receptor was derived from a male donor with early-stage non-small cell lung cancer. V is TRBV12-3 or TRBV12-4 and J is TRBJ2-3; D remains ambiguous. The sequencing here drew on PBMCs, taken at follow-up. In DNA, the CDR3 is TGTGCCAGCAGTTTCCTCACCCCGAGGCAGTATTTT. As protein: CASSFLTPRQYF.